The TCR beta chain under discussion was sequenced for a study of shared clonotypes between healthy human individuals. About the research overall: CD4 naive cells filled three plates per donor, CD4 memory three, CD8 naive two and CD8 memory one.

Data came from immunoSEQ multiplex PCR; TCRdb stores just in-frame clones and leaves some out. The sample holds 550,000 to 700,000 clones, 73% seen once. The germline V gene has CDR1 SEHNR and CDR2 FQNEAQ (reference sequence). This CDR3 has 18 residues. The V gene lost 0 bases and the J gene lost 6 bases, with 23 bases spanning the gap. Participating donors were healthy, HIV-negative adults free of recent acute infections or vaccinations. The sequenced material came from memory CD4+ T cells sorted from blood. The sample's subset: CD45RA-negative fraction. This chain joins TRBV7-9 and TRBJ1-2; TRBD1 is a possible D gene (6 bases). The sequence came from a woman aged 30 to 39 in good health. Here the CDR3 reads CASSLARPTGQLHHGYTF. CDR3 DNA sequence: TGTGCCAGCAGCTTAGCGCGCCCAACCGGACAGCTTCATCATGGCTACACCTTC.